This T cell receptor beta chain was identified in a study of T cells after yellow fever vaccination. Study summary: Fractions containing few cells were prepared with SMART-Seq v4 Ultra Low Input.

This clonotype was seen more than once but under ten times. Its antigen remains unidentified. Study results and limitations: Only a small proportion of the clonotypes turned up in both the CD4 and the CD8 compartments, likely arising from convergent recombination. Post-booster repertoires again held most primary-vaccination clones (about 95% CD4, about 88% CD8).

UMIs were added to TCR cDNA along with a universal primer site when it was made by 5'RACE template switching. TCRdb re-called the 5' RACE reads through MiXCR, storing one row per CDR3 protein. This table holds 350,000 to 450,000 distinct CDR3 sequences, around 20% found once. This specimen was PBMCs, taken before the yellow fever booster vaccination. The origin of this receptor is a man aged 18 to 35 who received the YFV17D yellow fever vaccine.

CDR3 coding DNA: TGTGCCAGCAGTGACGGCAACATGAACACTGAAGCTTTCTTT. It codes for CASSDGNMNTEAFF. The chain links TRBV6-4 to TRBJ1-1; D is unresolved. The CDR3 consists of 14 residues. Germline CDR1 is MRHNA and CDR2 is SNTAGT. Between the trimmed V and J ends, which lost 2 bases and 0 bases, there was a span of 7 bases.